This T cell receptor beta chain was captured in a study of cytomegalovirus exposure and HLA in healthy donors. About the research overall: A data release that came early held approximately 85 million unique TCRs from HLA-typed donors.

The PCR made use of 60 Vbeta and 13 Jbeta primers. The data were produced by immunoSEQ multiplex PCR, yet TCRdb's version contains in-frame clones alone and is incomplete. The sample yields over 50,000 clones, around 75% seen once. In germline, CDR1 is SNHLY, CDR2 FYNNEI. V lost 9 bases, J lost 3 bases, and 11 bases lay in between. The length of the CDR3 is 13 residues. The chain recombines TRBV2 with TRBJ2-2, with D unresolved. The TCR was taken from a man aged 50-60 years in good health and CMV-seropositive. Sequencing input: PBMCs. The CDR3 spells CASSSSDTGELFF. The CDR3 DNA reads TGTGCCAGTTCTAGTTCGGACACCGGGGAGCTGTTTTTT.